The clone carrying this TCR beta chain was counted ten times or more. This sample was included in a study of early T cells in non-severe SARS-CoV-2 infection. In the library, individual cDNA molecules carried attached unique molecular identifiers. TCRdb itself ran the 5' RACE reads through MiXCR, one entry per CDR3 protein. The profile shows about 52,000 distinct CDR3 sequences, about 10% of them singletons. The CDR3 is made up of 14 amino acids. Trimming removed 5 bases at V and 4 bases at J, with 11 bases between. From germline, CDR1 is SEHNR and CDR2 FQNEAQ (reference sequence). The sample comprised whole blood. The chain recombines TRBV7-9 with TRBJ2-2; D not certain. The origin of this receptor is an adult who was a healthcare worker with PCR-confirmed SARS-CoV-2 infection or an uninfected control (not recorded which). CDR3: CASSRLGSTGELFF. The CDR3, as DNA: TGTGCCAGCAGCCGACTGGGATCCACCGGGGAGCTGTTTTTT.